Listed here is a single T cell receptor (beta chain). This entry is derived from a study of T-cell memory formation after mild COVID-19. TCRdb re-called the 5' RACE reads through MiXCR, storing one row per CDR3 protein. The sample holds about 430,000 distinct CDR3 sequences, over 15% seen once. The CDR3 runs 14 residues. Trimming cost V 4 bases and J 7 bases, with 17 bases left between them. From germline, CDR1 is MGHRA and CDR2 YSYEKL. The chain links TRBV4-1 to TRBJ2-7; D gene unclear. This clonotype was obtained from a man between 18 and 29 years old who had mild COVID-19 (a few samples of this study predate the infection). Cell type and time point are not known. Material for sequencing was PBMCs or a T cell subset sorted from them (not recorded which). This chain's CDR3 is CASSRTDGTDEQYF. In DNA, the CDR3 is TGCGCCAGCAGCCGGACGGACGGCACAGATGAGCAGTACTTC.